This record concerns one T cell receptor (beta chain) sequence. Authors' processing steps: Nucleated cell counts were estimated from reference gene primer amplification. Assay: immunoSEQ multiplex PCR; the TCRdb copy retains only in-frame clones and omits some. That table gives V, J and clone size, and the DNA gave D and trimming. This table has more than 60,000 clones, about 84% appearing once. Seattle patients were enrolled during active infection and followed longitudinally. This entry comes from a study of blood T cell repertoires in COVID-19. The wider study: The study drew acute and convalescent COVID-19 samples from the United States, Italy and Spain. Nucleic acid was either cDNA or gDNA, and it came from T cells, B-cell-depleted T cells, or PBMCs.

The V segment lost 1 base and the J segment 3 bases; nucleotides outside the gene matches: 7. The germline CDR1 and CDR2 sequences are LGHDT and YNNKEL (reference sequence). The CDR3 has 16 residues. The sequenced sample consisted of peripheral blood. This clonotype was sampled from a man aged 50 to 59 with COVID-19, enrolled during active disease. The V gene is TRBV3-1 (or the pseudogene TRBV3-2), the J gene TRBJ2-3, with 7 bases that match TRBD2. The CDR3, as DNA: TGTGCCAGCAGCCAAGTGAGAGCGGGGCTTACAGATACGCAGTATTTT. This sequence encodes CASSQVRAGLTDTQYF.